This T cell receptor beta chain is drawn from a study of blood T cell dynamics during melanoma immunotherapy. Study information: Patients with metastatic melanoma got pembrolizumab or nivolumab-ipilimumab as first-line care. General observations from the study: Whether repertoire-driving clones were melanoma-specific could not be determined.

The table came from immunoSEQ multiplex PCR; TCRdb's copy has only in-frame clones and leaves some out. The sample carries over 10,000 clones, about 92% recorded once. For this clone: Antigen specificity is unknown.

Described time point: pre-treatment baseline. One draw preceded checkpoint blockade; another followed its first cycle at week 3. Patients had no prior systemic cancer treatment, immunosuppressants or other active cancers. Germline assignment: CDR1 SGHRS and CDR2 YFSETQ. After removal of 0 bases from V and 2 bases from J, the junction contained 2 bases not matched to a gene. The CDR3 spans 15 residues. The chain couples TRBV5-1 to TRBJ2-7; TRBD1 agrees at 10 bases. The sample in question was effector memory CD8+ T cells from blood, obtained from a patient treated with checkpoint blockade. The TCR comes from a human donor with melanoma. The CDR3: CASSLAGQGAYEQYF. The CDR3 DNA reads TGCGCCAGCAGCTTGGCCGGACAGGGGGCCTACGAGCAGTACTTC. The full variable domain, its missing parts supplied by reference TRBV5-1 and TRBJ2-7, is KAGVTQTPRYLIKTRGQQVTLSCSPISGHRSVSWYQQTPGQGLQFLFEYFSETQRNKGNFPGRFSGRQFSNSRSEMNVSTLELGDSALYLCASSLAGQGAYEQYFGPGTRLTVT.